Shown below are 3 T cell receptor beta chains from a single sample sequenced in a study of identical twins. One entry per CDR3 protein, called by TCRdb with MiXCR from the 5' RACE reads. Counted here are under 350,000 distinct CDR3 sequences, 8.5% to 9.5% occurring once; the ten biggest clones make up roughly 6.4%. The sample was also reused in another study, on yellow fever vaccine responses in identical twins.

Input material: CD8+ T cells sorted from blood. Source of these receptors: a woman between 18 and 29 years old in good health.

This clonotype was seen a few times. This rearrangement joins TRBV7-6 to TRBJ2-7; 9 bases fit TRBD1. The CDR3 loop spans 15 amino acids. The germline V gene encodes CDR1 SGHVS and CDR2 FNYEAQ. Trimming took 0 bases from V and 5 from J; bases not matched to a gene: 5. CDR3 region: CASSLADRGKNEQYF. In DNA form, the CDR3 reads TGTGCCAGCAGCTTAGCGGACAGGGGCAAGAACGAGCAGTACTTC.

This clonotype came up once. The chain has TRBV30 and TRBJ2-2; unclear D gene. Between the trimmed V and J ends, which lost 0 bases and 5 bases, there was a span of 1 base. CDR3 length: 11 residues. Germline CDR1 and CDR2: GTSNPN and SVGIG (reference sequence). The CDR3: CAWSVTGELFF. The CDR3 nucleotides read TGTGCCTGGAGTGTAACCGGGGAGCTGTTTTTT.

The sample holds a few counts of this clonotype. The chain employs TRBV29-1 and TRBJ2-5; 7 bases match TRBD1. V lost 2 bases and J lost 1; bases outside the gene matches: 4. CDR1 SQVTM and CDR2 ANQGSEA come from the germline V gene. The CDR3 runs 14 residues. CDR3 nucleotides: TGCAGCGTTGAAACGGGACAGCTCCAAGAGACCCAGTACTTC. The encoded protein is CSVETGQLQETQYF.